The clone carrying this T cell receptor beta chain was found a few times. As yet, its antigen is unknown. The sequenced template was cDNA made from the entire isolated RNA. Profiling relied on immunoSEQ multiplex PCR, and the TCRdb table lists in-frame clones only, not all of them. The repertoire holds under 90,000 clones, with 30% to 40% as singletons. This entry belongs to a study of beta chain features in type 1 diabetes. Overall study: Similarity in age, gender and cell yields was seen between patients and healthy donors. Study conclusions and caveats: A definitive answer on HLA type influencing TCRB rearrangement was not reached here. Patients' naive, central memory and regulatory TCRB repertoires appeared more alike than those of healthy donors.

In germline, CDR1 is SGHAT, CDR2 FQNNGV. The germline V and J ends were trimmed by 5 bases and 1 base, with 9 bases remaining between them. This CDR3 has 13 residues. It was one heparinised blood draw, averaging about 0.12 L, that each donor gave. The chain has TRBV11-2 and TRBJ2-7; D might be TRBD2 (5 bases). The clonotype was recovered from a woman in her late teens or twenties in good health. Sequenced material: stem cell memory CD4+ T cells from blood. CDR3 sequence reads: CASSQGLSYEQYF. In DNA form, the CDR3 reads TGTGCCAGCAGCCAAGGACTTTCCTACGAGCAGTACTTC.